This T cell receptor (beta chain) is from a study of cytomegalovirus exposure and HLA in healthy donors. This CDR3 comprises 12 residues. V was pared by 3 bases and J by 7 bases, with 9 bases between. Germline CDR1 is LNHDA and CDR2 is SQIVND (reference sequence). Use of 60 Vbeta and 13 Jbeta primers characterized the PCR. Sequencing used immunoSEQ multiplex PCR; TCRdb keeps in-frame clones, though not all of them. This table holds some 160,000 clones, about three quarters found once. The study, taken as a whole, reports: Cytomegalovirus status, reportedly, was diagnosed with high specificity and sensitivity by the classifier. The listing of some 170 TCR beta chains classed them as cytomegalovirus-associated.

About this clone: Its antigen is unknown. This sample also contains other DNA sequences that code for the same CDR3.

V gene TRBV19 combines with J gene TRBJ1-2; D ambiguous. The source is a woman aged 40 to 50 in good health and CMV-seropositive. Sequencing was carried out using PBMCs. CDR3 nucleotide sequence: TGTGCCAGTAGTATTGGAGGTGGTGGCTACACCTTC. Translation: CASSIGGGGYTF.